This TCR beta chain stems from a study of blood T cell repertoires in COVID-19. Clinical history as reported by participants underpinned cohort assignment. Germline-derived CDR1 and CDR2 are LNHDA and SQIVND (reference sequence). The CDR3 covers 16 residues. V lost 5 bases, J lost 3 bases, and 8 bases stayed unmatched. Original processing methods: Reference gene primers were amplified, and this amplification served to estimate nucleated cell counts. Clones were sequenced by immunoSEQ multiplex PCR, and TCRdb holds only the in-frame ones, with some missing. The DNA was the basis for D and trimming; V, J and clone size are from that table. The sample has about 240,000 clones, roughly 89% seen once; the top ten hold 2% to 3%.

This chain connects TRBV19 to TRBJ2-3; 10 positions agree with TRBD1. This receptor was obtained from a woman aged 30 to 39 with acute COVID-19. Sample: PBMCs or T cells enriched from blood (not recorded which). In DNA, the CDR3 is TGTGCCAGTAGTTCTTCCCGGGGACAGGGGACAGATACGCAGTATTTT. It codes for CASSSSRGQGTDTQYF.